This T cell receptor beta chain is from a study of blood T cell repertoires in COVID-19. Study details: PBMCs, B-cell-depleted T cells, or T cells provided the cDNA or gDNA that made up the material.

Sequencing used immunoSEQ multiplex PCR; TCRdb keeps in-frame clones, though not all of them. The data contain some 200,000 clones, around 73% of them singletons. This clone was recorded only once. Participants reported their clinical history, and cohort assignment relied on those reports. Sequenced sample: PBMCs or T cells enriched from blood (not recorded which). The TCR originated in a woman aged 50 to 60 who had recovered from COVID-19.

The CDR3 bases are TGTGCCAGCAGCTCGCGACAGAATAATTCACCCCTCCACTTT. It yields the protein CASSSRQNNSPLHF. The rearrangement uses TRBV5-5 and TRBJ1-6; TRBD1 is a possible D gene (5 bases). CDR1 and CDR2 (germline): SGHKS, YYEKEE (reference sequence). V lost 3 bases and J 5 bases, leaving 9 bases between the germline ends. This CDR3 comprises 14 residues.